This section outlines one T cell receptor (beta chain) sequence together with its context. This CDR3 spans 18 amino acids. Germline V gives CDR1 SGHRS, CDR2 YFSETQ. The source of the sample is a study of CXCR3-negative and CXCR3-positive naive CD8 T cells. The method, 5' RACE with UMI labels, was used to prepare the TRB cDNA libraries. TCRdb reprocessed the 5' RACE reads, with one entry per CDR3 protein and no DNA. This table lists about 120,000 distinct CDR3 sequences. This rearrangement joins TRBV5-1 to TRBJ2-1; TCRdb indicates TRBD1, and absent DNA this call remains unverified. Sequenced: naive CXCR3- CD8+ T cells from blood. As for subset: CD45RO-CCR7+CD27+CD95- naive CD8+ T cells lacking CXCR3 (TNR3-). The source is a human donor in good health. Some clones in this sample may be carry-over from other donors' samples. The CDR3 reads CASSPQPQTVLAYNEQFF.